Listed below are T cell receptor beta chains from one sample, sequenced in a study of T cells in Graves' hyperthyroidism and ophthalmopathy. TCRdb itself ran the multiplex PCR reads through MiXCR, one entry per CDR3 protein. The repertoire holds some 700,000 distinct CDR3 sequences, with 15% to 20% as singletons. The specimen was blood. These receptors all stem from a man between 50 and 59 years old with Graves' hyperthyroidism. The CDR3 runs from the conserved cysteine through the conserved F or W. A D gene is named only where the DNA matches it firmly. Expanded clones get a size class; other rows say once, few or many, or leave the size out.

many | TRBD1 | TRBJ2-3 | TRBV28 | CASILGQGWDTQYF | TGTGCCAGCATCCTGGGACAGGGATGGGATACGCAGTATTTT
many | NA | TRBJ2-2 | TRBV5-5 | CASSPWTANTGELFF | TGTGCCAGCAGCCCCTGGACGGCGAACACCGGGGAGCTGTTTTTT
NA | NA | TRBJ2-1 | TRBV7-9 | CASSLNTHSYNEQFF | TGTGCCAGCAGTCTTAACACCCACTCCTACAATGAGCAGTTCTTC
many | TRBD2 | TRBJ2-2 | TRBV12-5 | CASAGLANTGELFF | TGTGCTAGTGCCGGACTAGCGAACACCGGGGAGCTGTTTTTT
few | NA | TRBJ2-1 | TRBV24-1 | CATSVTQGRDNEQFF | TGTGCCACCAGCGTTACCCAGGGTCGGGACAATGAGCAGTTCTTC
few | NA | TRBJ2-3 | TRBV27 | CASSLEASNQPQYF | TGTGCCAGCAGTTTGGAGGCTAGCAATCAGCCCCAGTATTTT
many | NA | TRBJ2-1 | TRBV9 | CASSITEFEQFF | TGTGCCAGCAGCATCACAGAGTTTGAGCAGTTCTTC
few | TRBD1 | TRBJ1-3 | TRBV2 | CASSEWTGPGNTIYF | TGTGCCAGCAGTGAGTGGACAGGGCCCGGAAACACCATATATTTT
NA | TRBD1 | TRBJ2-7 | TRBV5-5 | CASSFDRVISEQYF | TGTGCCAGCAGCTTCGACAGGGTAATAAGCGAGCAGTACTTC
few | NA | TRBJ2-1 | TRBV29-1 | CSVDLSNEQFF | TGCAGCGTTGATTTGAGCAATGAGCAGTTCTTC
many | NA | TRBJ1-5 | TRBV7-2 | CASSLERGNQPQHF | TGTGCCAGCAGCTTAGAGCGGGGCAATCAGCCCCAGCATTTT
NA | TRBD1 | TRBJ2-1 | TRBV30 | CAWSVPGTGGRNEQFF | TGTGCCTGGAGTGTACCGGGGACAGGGGGCCGGAATGAGCAGTTCTTC
many | TRBD2 | TRBJ2-5 | TRBV28 | CASTPLAGVVETQYF | TGTGCCAGCACCCCTCTAGCGGGAGTTGTGGAGACCCAGTACTTC
many | NA | TRBJ2-7 | TRBV27 | CASSPDAGYEQYF | TGTGCCAGCAGCCCCGACGCAGGGTACGAGCAGTACTTC
few | NA | TRBJ2-1 | TRBV6-2/TRBV6-3 | CASSYMEQKYNEQFF | TGTGCCAGCAGTTACATGGAACAGAAGTACAATGAGCAGTTCTTC
many | TRBD2 | TRBJ2-7 | TRBV5-1 | CASSLRIAGAEQYF | TGCGCCAGCAGCTTGCGAATAGCGGGAGCGGAGCAGTACTTC
many | NA | TRBJ1-1 | TRBV29-1 | CSVAPGQQEAFF | TGCAGCGTTGCCCCAGGCCAGCAGGAAGCTTTCTTT
NA | NA | TRBJ2-7 | TRBV28 | CASSFAGSKAYEQYF | TGTGCCAGCAGTTTTGCGGGGTCTAAGGCCTACGAGCAGTACTTC
NA | TRBD2 | TRBJ2-5 | TRBV2 | CASSGHIGLAGGQQETQYF | TGTGCCAGCAGTGGCCACATAGGACTAGCGGGAGGGCAGCAAGAGACCCAGTACTTC
few | TRBD1 | TRBJ1-1 | TRBV27 | CASSYHRDRNTEAFF | TGTGCCAGCAGCTACCACCGGGACAGGAACACTGAAGCTTTCTTT
NA | NA | TRBJ2-1 | TRBV6-5 | CASSYSNPGPSSYNEQFF | TGTGCCAGCAGTTACTCGAACCCGGGTCCTAGCTCCTACAATGAGCAGTTCTTC
NA | TRBD1 | TRBJ2-2 | TRBV29-1 | CSAVAGTVNTGELFF | TGCAGCGCTGTGGCCGGGACAGTGAACACCGGGGAGCTGTTTTTT
many | TRBD2 | TRBJ2-3 | TRBV28 | CASSTLAGGVLTSTDTQYF | TGTGCCAGCAGTACTCTAGCGGGAGGCGTTCTGACTAGCACAGATACGCAGTATTTT
many | NA | TRBJ2-7 | TRBV28 | CASSLLAGPTYEQYF | TGTGCCAGCAGTTTGCTCGCAGGGCCCACCTACGAGCAGTACTTC
few | NA | TRBJ2-1 | TRBV7-2 | CASSQGGSSPYNEQFF | TGTGCCAGCAGCCAGGGAGGAAGCTCACCCTACAATGAGCAGTTCTTC
NA | TRBD1 | TRBJ1-4 | TRBV7-2 | CASSFQGVANEKLFF | TGTGCCAGCAGCTTCCAGGGGGTAGCTAATGAAAAACTGTTTTTT
NA | NA | TRBJ2-4 | TRBV20-1 | CSARDLGIAKNIQYF | TGCAGTGCTAGAGATCTTGGCATAGCCAAAAACATTCAGTACTTC
many | TRBD1 | TRBJ2-1 | TRBV28 | CASSLDDPGQNFF | TGTGCCAGCAGTTTGGATGATCCGGGACAGAATTTCTTC
NA | NA | TRBJ1-2 | TRBV6-9 | CASSSPVGYTF | TGTGCCAGCAGTTCGCCAGTCGGCTACACCTTC
many | NA | TRBJ2-3 | TRBV27 | CASRREFPGTQYF | TGTGCCAGCAGACGGGAGTTTCCGGGTACGCAGTATTTT
few | NA | TRBJ2-7 | TRBV19 | CASAPLSGGGEQYF | TGTGCCAGTGCCCCTTTATCCGGGGGAGGCGAGCAGTACTTC
many | NA | TRBJ2-1 | TRBV11-2 | CASSAQPGPGPNEQFF | TGTGCCAGCAGCGCCCAACCGGGACCCGGGCCCAATGAGCAGTTCTTC
few | TRBD2 | TRBJ2-3 | TRBV7-2 | CASSHQRGREGVADTQYF | TGTGCCAGCAGCCATCAGCGAGGGCGGGAGGGCGTCGCAGATACGCAGTATTTT
few | NA | TRBJ1-5 | TRBV15 | CATVEAGGQPQHF | TGTGCCACCGTGGAGGCCGGGGGTCAGCCCCAGCATTTT
few | TRBD2 | TRBJ2-7 | TRBV19 | CASSSASGRYEQYF | TGTGCCAGTAGTTCCGCTAGCGGGAGGTACGAGCAGTACTTC
NA | TRBD2 | TRBJ2-1 | TRBV19 | CASRESGTSLNEQFF | TGTGCCAGTAGGGAGTCAGGGACTAGCCTGAATGAGCAGTTCTTC
once | NA | TRBJ2-7 | TRBV27 | CASPLSNKAIYEQYF | TGTGCCAGCCCCCTTTCGAACAAGGCAATTTACGAGCAGTACTTC
NA | NA | TRBJ2-2 | TRBV19 | CASSNRVVANTGELFF | TGTGCCAGTAGTAACAGGGTAGTGGCGAACACCGGGGAGCTGTTTTTT
many | TRBD1 | TRBJ1-4 | TRBV11-2 | CASSVWTGGAYEKLFF | TGTGCCAGCAGCGTCTGGACAGGGGGCGCTTATGAAAAACTGTTTTTT
many | TRBD2 | TRBJ2-7 | TRBV10-2 | CASREGTSYSYEQYF | TGCGCCAGCAGAGAGGGGACTAGCTACTCCTACGAGCAGTACTTC
many | TRBD1 | TRBJ2-3 | TRBV2 | CASSPDSPTGGDTQYF | TGTGCCAGCAGTCCCGATTCGCCGACAGGGGGAGATACGCAGTATTTT
NA | NA | TRBJ1-1 | TRBV19 | CASSHVLPLPNTEAFF | TGTGCCAGTAGTCACGTTCTGCCGCTCCCGAACACTGAAGCTTTCTTT
many | NA | TRBJ2-3 | TRBV28 | CASSLLWDTTDTQYF | TGTGCCAGCAGTTTGTTGTGGGACACCACAGATACGCAGTATTTT
NA | TRBD2 | TRBJ2-1 | TRBV6-9 | CASSYLGGASGTYNEQFF | TGTGCCAGCAGTTACTTGGGGGGGGCTAGCGGGACCTACAATGAGCAGTTCTTC
many | NA | TRBJ1-6 | TRBV7-9 | CAIHQTDVSYNSPLHF | TGTGCCATCCACCAGACAGACGTCTCCTATAATTCACCCCTCCACTTT
NA | TRBD1 | TRBJ2-2 | TRBV10-1 | CASSIAGQGAGELFF | TGCGCCAGCAGTATAGCGGGACAGGGGGCCGGGGAGCTGTTTTTT
many | NA | TRBJ2-7 | TRBV6-1 | CASRPPRSERLSSYEQYF | TGTGCCAGCAGACCCCCTAGATCTGAGCGCCTGAGCTCCTACGAGCAGTACTTC
few | TRBD2 | TRBJ2-1 | TRBV6-6 | CASSYSAGAPNEQFF | TGTGCCAGCAGTTACTCAGCGGGAGCCCCCAATGAGCAGTTCTTC
many | NA | TRBJ2-3 | TRBV5-1 | CASSLTTAGDTQYF | TGCGCCAGCAGCTTGACGACAGCTGGAGATACGCAGTATTTT
many | TRBD1 | TRBJ1-5 | TRBV5-1 | CASSLTGGSNQPQHF | TGTGCCAGCAGTTTGACAGGGGGTAGCAATCAGCCCCAGCATTTT
many | NA | TRBJ2-6 | TRBV3-1 | CASSQGRSAGANVLTF | TGTGCCAGCAGCCAAGGGAGGAGCGCTGGGGCCAACGTCCTGACTTTC
few | TRBD1 | TRBJ2-7 | TRBV3-1 | CASSQWDRLYEQYF | TGTGCCAGCAGCCAGTGGGACAGATTATACGAGCAGTACTTC
few | NA | TRBJ2-1 | TRBV11-1 | CASSPSPGWGPGDNEQFF | TGTGCCAGCAGCCCTAGTCCAGGGTGGGGCCCAGGGGACAATGAGCAGTTCTTC
many | NA | TRBJ2-2 | TRBV18 | CASSPTWELFF | TGTGCCAGCTCACCAACTTGGGAGCTGTTTTTT
many | NA | TRBJ1-2 | TRBV28 | CASSLWTGPSGYTF | TGTGCCAGCAGTCTTTGGACCGGGCCCTCTGGCTACACCTTC
many | NA | TRBJ1-5 | TRBV2 | CASRGAGSFRNQPQHF | TGTGCCAGCAGAGGGGCAGGGTCGTTCCGCAATCAGCCCCAGCATTTT
many | TRBD1 | TRBJ2-3 | TRBV30 | CAWTRPGQVGTDTQYF | TGTGCCTGGACCCGCCCCGGACAGGTCGGCACAGATACGCAGTATTTT
once | NA | TRBJ1-2 | TRBV9 | CASSVRDGRLGDGYTF | TGTGCCAGCAGCGTACGAGACGGACGCCTCGGCGATGGCTACACCTTC
many | NA | TRBJ1-4 | TRBV5-1 | CASRLQGLSEKLFF | TGCGCCAGCAGACTACAGGGCCTTTCCGAAAAACTGTTTTTT
NA | NA | TRBJ1-4 | TRBV6-1 | CASSVGGAEEKLFF | TGTGCCAGCAGCGTGGGCGGGGCGGAGGAAAAACTGTTTTTT